The text below deals with one T cell receptor beta chain. Its specificity is unknown. The source of the sample is a study of CD8 T cells in Susac syndrome. Stable or active relapsing-remitting multiple sclerosis, untreated and meeting revised McDonald criteria, defined the controls. TEMRA cells were FACS-enriched, with CD8+ and CD4+ T cells isolated negatively. General study findings and limits: As the study acknowledged, the number of individuals who were part of its TCR sequencing and HLA analysis was relatively small.

Reverse transcription used roughly 0.45 to 1 ug RNA and random hexamers. The immunoSEQ assay covered 54 Vbeta and 13 Jbeta segments for CDR3. TCRdb re-analysed the immunoSEQ multiplex PCR reads in MiXCR, keeping a single row per CDR3 protein. The table shows about 250,000 distinct CDR3 sequences, with approximately 92% occurring only once. Germline V gene sequence: CDR1 SEHNR, CDR2 FQNEAQ (reference sequence). The CDR3 is made up of 18 amino acids. V was pared by 0 bases and J by 1 base, with 12 bases of the junction left unmatched. This receptor was taken from a human donor with multiple sclerosis. The sequenced sample was CD4+ T cells from PBMCs. The chain carries TRBV7-9 and TRBJ2-7; TRBD1 matches at 7 bases. The DNA of the CDR3 is TGTGCCAGCAGCTTAGCACATATCGTAACAGGGGCTTCCTACGAGCAGTACTTC. Protein: CASSLAHIVTGASYEQYF.